The present TCR beta chain was sequenced within a study of cytomegalovirus exposure and HLA in healthy donors. PCR involved 60 Vbeta and 13 Jbeta primers. TCRdb's copy holds only in-frame clones and misses some; the assay was immunoSEQ multiplex PCR. Of some 160,000 clones in the sample, roughly a tenth were seen once. Notes on this clone: One junction end disagrees with the germline gene, perhaps due to a read error.

Germline V gene data show CDR1 as SGHTA and CDR2 as FQGNSA. There are 10 residues in the CDR3. The clonotype originates from a male donor in good health and CMV-seronegative. The sequenced sample consisted of PBMCs. This chain links TRBV7-2 with TRBJ1-2, with unresolved D. DNA of the CDR3: TGTGCCAGCAGCTTGTATACCGCGGACTTC. As protein: CASSLYTADF.